What follows describes a single T cell receptor (beta chain). Its antigen is as yet unknown. This entry belongs to a study of cytomegalovirus exposure and HLA in healthy donors. Produced via immunoSEQ multiplex PCR; TCRdb's table is partial and in-frame only. Found here are some 240,000 clones, approximately 86% of them singletons; the top ten hold around 1.2%. The study, taken as a whole, reports: Cytomegalovirus association was listed for about 160 TCR beta chains.

From germline, CDR1 is SGHVS and CDR2 FNYEAQ. This CDR3 spans 17 amino acids. Between the trimmed V and J ends, which lost 5 bases and 3 bases, there was a span of 23 bases. The sample was PBMCs. The genes are TRBV7-6 and TRBJ2-7; the D gene is possibly TRBD2 (6 bases). This TCR derives from a young woman in good health and CMV-seropositive. The chain's CDR3 is CASSPGFGIAEDYEQYF. The DNA for the CDR3 is TGTGCCAGCAGCCCAGGTTTCGGAATAGCGGAAGACTACGAGCAGTACTTC.